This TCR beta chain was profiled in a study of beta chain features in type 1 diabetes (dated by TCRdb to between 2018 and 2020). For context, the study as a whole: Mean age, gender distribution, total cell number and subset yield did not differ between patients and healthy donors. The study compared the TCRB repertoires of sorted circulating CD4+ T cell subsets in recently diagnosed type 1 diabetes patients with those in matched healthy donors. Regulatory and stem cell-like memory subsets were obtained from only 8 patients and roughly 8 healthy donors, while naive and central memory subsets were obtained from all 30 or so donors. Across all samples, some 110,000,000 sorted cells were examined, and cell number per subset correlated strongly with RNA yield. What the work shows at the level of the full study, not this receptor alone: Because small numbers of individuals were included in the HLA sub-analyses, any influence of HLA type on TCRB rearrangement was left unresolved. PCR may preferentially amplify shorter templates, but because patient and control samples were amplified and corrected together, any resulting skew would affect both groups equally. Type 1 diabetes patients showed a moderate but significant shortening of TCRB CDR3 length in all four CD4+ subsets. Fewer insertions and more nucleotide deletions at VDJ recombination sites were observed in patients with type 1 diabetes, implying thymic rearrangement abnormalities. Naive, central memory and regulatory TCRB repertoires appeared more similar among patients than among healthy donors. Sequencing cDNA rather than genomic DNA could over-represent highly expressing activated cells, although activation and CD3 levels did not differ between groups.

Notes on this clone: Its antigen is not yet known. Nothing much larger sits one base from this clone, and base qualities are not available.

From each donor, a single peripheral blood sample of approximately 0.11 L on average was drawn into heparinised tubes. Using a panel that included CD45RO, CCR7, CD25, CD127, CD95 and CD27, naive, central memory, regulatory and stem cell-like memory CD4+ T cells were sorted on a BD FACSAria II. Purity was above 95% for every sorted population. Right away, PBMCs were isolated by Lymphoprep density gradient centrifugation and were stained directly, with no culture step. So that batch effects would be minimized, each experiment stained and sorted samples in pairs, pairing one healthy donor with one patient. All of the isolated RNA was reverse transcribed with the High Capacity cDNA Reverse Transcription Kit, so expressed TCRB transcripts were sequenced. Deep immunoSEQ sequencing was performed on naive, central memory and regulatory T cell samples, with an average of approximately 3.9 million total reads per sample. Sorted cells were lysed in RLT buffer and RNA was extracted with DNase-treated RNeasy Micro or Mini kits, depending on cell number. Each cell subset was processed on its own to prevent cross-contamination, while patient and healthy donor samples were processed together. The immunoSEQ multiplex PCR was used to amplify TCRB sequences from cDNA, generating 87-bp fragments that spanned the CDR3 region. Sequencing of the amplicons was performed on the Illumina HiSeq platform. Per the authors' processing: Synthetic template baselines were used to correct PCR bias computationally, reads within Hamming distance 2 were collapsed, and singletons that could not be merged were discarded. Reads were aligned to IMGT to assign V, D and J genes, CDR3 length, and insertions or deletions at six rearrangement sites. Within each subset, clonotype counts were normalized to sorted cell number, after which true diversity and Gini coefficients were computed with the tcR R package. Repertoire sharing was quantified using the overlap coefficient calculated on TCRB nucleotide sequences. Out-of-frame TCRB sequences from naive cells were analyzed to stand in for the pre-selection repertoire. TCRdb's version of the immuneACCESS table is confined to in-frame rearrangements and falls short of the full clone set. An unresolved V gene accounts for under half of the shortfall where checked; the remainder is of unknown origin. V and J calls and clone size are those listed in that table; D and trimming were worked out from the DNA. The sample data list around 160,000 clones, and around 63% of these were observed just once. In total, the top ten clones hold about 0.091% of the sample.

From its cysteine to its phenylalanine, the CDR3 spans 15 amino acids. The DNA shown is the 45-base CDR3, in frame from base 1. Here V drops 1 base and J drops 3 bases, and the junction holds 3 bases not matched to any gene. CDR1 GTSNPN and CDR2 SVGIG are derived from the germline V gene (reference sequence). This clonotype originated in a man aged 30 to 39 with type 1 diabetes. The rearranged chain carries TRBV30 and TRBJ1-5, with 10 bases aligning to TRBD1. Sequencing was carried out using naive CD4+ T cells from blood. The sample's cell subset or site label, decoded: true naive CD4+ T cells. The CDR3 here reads CAWSGQGANNQPQHF. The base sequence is TGTGCCTGGAGTGGACAGGGGGCAAACAATCAGCCCCAGCATTTT. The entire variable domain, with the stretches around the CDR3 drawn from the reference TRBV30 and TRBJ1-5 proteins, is SQTIHQWPATLVQPVGSPLSLECTVEGTSNPNLYWYRQAAGRGLQLLFYSVGIGQISSEVPQNLSASRPQDRQFILSSKKLLLSDSGFYLCAWSGQGANNQPQHFGDGTRLSIL.